Listed here are 18 T cell receptor beta chains from one sample, sequenced in a study of T-cell reconstitution after alpha-beta-depleted transplantation in children. The authors prepared the TCRbeta library with unique molecular identifiers. TCRdb used MiXCR to reprocess the PCR reads, holding one entry per CDR3 protein. The data show about 210,000 distinct CDR3 sequences, about a sixth seen once. Sequencing was performed on PBMCs, mostly from graft donor cells, taken 360 days after TCRalphabeta/CD19-depleted stem cell transplant. The receptor set was obtained from a male patient aged 2 to 9 who had a stem cell transplant for acute lymphoblastic leukemia, so the T cells may come from the graft donor.

This clonotype turned up a few times. V gene TRBV6-5 combines with J gene TRBJ1-2; unclear D gene. The CDR3 covers 12 residues. The germline CDR1 and CDR2 sequences are MNHEY and SVGAGI. The germline V and J ends were trimmed by 4 bases and 6 bases, with 9 bases remaining between them. The CDR3 spells CASSSKGNGYTF. CDR3 DNA sequence: TGTGCCAGCAGTTCTAAGGGTAATGGCTACACCTTC.

On this clonotype: One end of the junction fails to match germline, which may point to a read error. The V and J genes are TRBV12-3 or TRBV12-4 and TRBJ1-5; D is uncertain. This CDR3 is 15 amino acids long. This CDR3 reads CASSTGNVVNQPQHF. In DNA form, the CDR3 reads TGTGCTAGCAGTACGGGGAATGTGGTCAATCAGCCCCAGCATTTT.

This clonotype showed up just a few times. This chain joins TRBV29-1 and TRBJ2-5, with a possible D match to TRBD2 (6 bases). Trimming took off 6 bases at V and 1 base at J, with 15 bases between the two ends. The CDR3 loop spans 14 amino acids. The germline gives CDR1 SQVTM, CDR2 ANQGSEA. Here the CDR3 reads CSVARGSRQETQYF. The CDR3 DNA is TGCAGCGTCGCTCGGGGGAGCCGCCAAGAGACCCAGTACTTC.

This clonotype has more than one count but fewer than ten. This rearrangement joins TRBV12-3 or TRBV12-4 to TRBJ1-1; no definite D call. The CDR3 sequence is 13 residues long. V was shortened by 4 bases and J by 5 bases, with 11 bases between the two germline ends. CDR3 sequence (DNA): TGTGCCAGCAGTTCCCGGACGGAGACTGAAGCTTTCTTT. This sequence encodes CASSSRTETEAFF.

This clonotype was detected a few times. The chain carries TRBV9 and TRBJ2-7, with a tentative D call TRBD1 (6 bases). Germline CDR1 reads SGDLS; CDR2 reads YYNGEE. This CDR3 contains 15 residues. Trimming took 0 bases from V and 2 from J, leaving 12 bases between them. The CDR3 region is CASSVEDRFTYEQYF. The CDR3 region has the DNA TGTGCCAGCAGCGTAGAAGACAGGTTTACCTACGAGCAGTACTTC. Full variable domain (outside the CDR3, taken from reference TRBV9 and TRBJ2-7): DSGVTQTPKHLITATGQRVTLRCSPRSGDLSVYWYQQSLDQGLQFLIQYYNGEERAKGNILERFSAQQFPDLHSELNLSSLELGDSALYFCASSVEDRFTYEQYFGPGTRLTVT.

This clonotype came up once. CDR3 sequence reads: CASSQVGRGTFQETQYF. CDR3 in DNA: TGCGCCAGCAGCCAAGTCGGCCGTGGGACATTCCAAGAGACCCAGTACTTC. This chain links TRBV4-3 with TRBJ2-5; the D gene is possibly TRBD1 (6 bases). V was shortened by 1 base and J by 1 base, with 16 bases between the two germline ends. The CDR3 is 17 residues long. Per the germline V gene, CDR1 is LGHNA and CDR2 is YSLEER.

This clonotype has only a few counts. The chain couples TRBV11-2 to TRBJ2-6, with D tentatively TRBD2 (7 bases). CDR1 SGHAT and CDR2 FQNNGV come from the germline V gene. The CDR3 extends over 17 amino acids. Trimming stripped 1 base from V and 0 bases from J, with 10 bases between. The CDR3 bases are TGTGCCAGCAGCTTAGGGCGGGGGCTCTCTGGGGCCAACGTCCTGACTTTC. Protein: CASSLGRGLSGANVLTF. The whole variable domain, filled in from reference TRBV11-2 and TRBJ2-6, reads EAGVAQSPRYKIIEKRQSVAFWCNPISGHATLYWYQQILGQGPKLLIQFQNNGVVDDSQLPKDRFSAERLKGVDSTLKIQPAKLEDSAVYLCASSLGRGLSGANVLTFGAGSRLTVL.

This clonotype was observed a handful of times. V gene TRBV10-3 combines with J gene TRBJ2-2; the D gene is possibly TRBD2 (5 bases). The CDR3 has 16 amino acids. Trimming took 4 bases from V and 1 from J, leaving 13 bases between them. Germline V gene lookup returns CDR1 ENHRY and CDR2 SYGVKD. CDR3 DNA: TGTGCCATCAGTGGGTTAACCGGGAAGAACACCGGGGAGCTGTTTTTT. It codes for CAISGLTGKNTGELFF.

The V call is TRBV6-5, the J call TRBJ2-5; TRBD1 is a possible D gene (5 bases). CDR3 size: 14 residues. The V gene's germline CDR1 is MNHEY and CDR2 SVGAGI. V shed 2 bases and J shed 4 bases, with 11 bases lying between them. The CDR3 region is CASSYSRVGETQYF. Here the CDR3 DNA reads TGTGCCAGCAGTTACAGCAGGGTAGGAGAGACCCAGTACTTC.

This clonotype was observed many times. The chain recombines TRBV18 with TRBJ2-1, with D possibly being TRBD2 (6 bases). CDR3 length: 15 residues. Germline CDR1 KGHSH, CDR2 LQKENI. Trimming removed 4 bases at V and 8 bases at J, with 18 bases between. As DNA, the CDR3 is TGTGCCAGCTCACGTTCAGGTCGGGAGTTCGATGAGCAGTTCTTC. Translated, it gives CASSRSGREFDEQFF.

The CDR3, as DNA: TGTGCCAGCAGTCTCAATGGCAGGGGAGCTTTCTTT. It specifies CASSLNGRGAFF. This chain joins TRBV11-2 and TRBJ1-1; tentative D call: TRBD1 (6 bases). The length of the CDR3 is 12 residues. Between the trimmed V and J ends, which lost 6 bases and 10 bases, there was a span of 15 bases. Germline V gives CDR1 SGHAT, CDR2 FQNNGV.

The V gene is TRBV28, the J gene TRBJ2-3; weak D call: TRBD2 (6 bases). Per the germline V gene, CDR1 is MDHEN and CDR2 is SYDVKM. The CDR3 sequence is 14 residues long. Trimming stripped 6 bases from V and 2 bases from J, with 12 bases between. As DNA, the CDR3 is TGTGCCAGCAGCTGGGGACTGGACACAGATACGCAGTATTTT. It encodes CASSWGLDTDTQYF.

This chain links TRBV5-1 with TRBJ1-1; D gene unclear. Per germline, CDR1 SGHRS and CDR2 YFSETQ. The V end was cut by 1 base, the J end by 0 bases, with 10 bases between. This CDR3 is 15 amino acids long. CDR3 bases: TGCGCCAGCAGCTTGTCTGTTGCAATGAACACTGAAGCTTTCTTT. This gives the protein CASSLSVAMNTEAFF.

This clonotype was found a few times. The chain is built from TRBV9 and TRBJ2-1; the match to TRBD1 covers 7 bases. CDR1 is SGDLS and CDR2 is YYNGEE in the germline V gene. V was pared by 4 bases and J by 1 base, with 8 bases of the junction left unmatched. CDR3 length: 16 residues. Here the CDR3 reads CASSPTGFWSYNEQFF. In DNA, the CDR3 is TGTGCCAGCAGCCCGACAGGGTTTTGGTCCTACAATGAGCAGTTCTTC.

This clonotype was found a few times. The chain has TRBV6-1 and TRBJ2-2; tentative D call: TRBD1 (6 bases). The germline CDR1 and CDR2 sequences are MNHNS and SASEGT. V was clipped by 6 bases and J by 2 bases, with 7 bases between them. This CDR3 has 13 residues. The CDR3 DNA reads as TGTGCCAGCAGGGACAGTAACACCGGGGAGCTGTTTTTT. Protein product: CASRDSNTGELFF.

The CDR3 reads CASSLVVALADTQYF. DNA for the CDR3: TGTGCCAGCAGCTTAGTGGTGGCCTTGGCAGATACGCAGTATTTT. The chain uses TRBV7-2 and TRBJ2-3; D ambiguous. Per germline, CDR1 SGHTA and CDR2 FQGNSA. V lost 1 base to trimming and J lost 4 bases, with 12 bases between them. The length of the CDR3 is 15 residues.

The V call is TRBV28, the J call TRBJ2-7; D uncertain. The V end was cut by 3 bases, the J end by 0 bases, with 15 bases between. The CDR3 has 16 amino acids. The V gene's germline CDR1 is MDHEN and CDR2 SYDVKM. CDR3 coding DNA: TGTGCCAGCAGTTTCGGTTTGGTGAGAAGCTCCTACGAGCAGTACTTC. Translating gives CASSFGLVRSSYEQYF.

Concerning this clonotype itself: A junction boundary mismatches the germline segment, possibly from a read error. This chain uses TRBV7-7 with TRBJ2-5; tentative D call: TRBD2 (5 bases). CDR1 SSHAT and CDR2 FNYEAQ come from the germline V gene (reference sequence). CDR3 length: 16 amino acids. CDR3 DNA: TGTGCTAGCAGCTTAAGTCGGGGTTCCTACCAAGAGACCCAGTACTTC. Translating it yields CASSLSRGSYQETQYF. Full variable domain (remainder filled in from reference TRBV7-7 and TRBJ2-5): GAGVSQSPRYKVTKRGQDVTLRCDPISSHATLYWYQQALGQGPEFLTYFNYEAQPDKSGLPSDRFSAERPEGSISTLTIQRTEQRDSAMYRCASSLSRGSYQETQYFGPGTRLLVL.